The sequence of this T cell receptor beta chain was determined in a study of tumor-infiltrating lymphocytes in primary liver carcinoma. Findings of the study overall: Tumor-adjacent and tumor-blood pairs displayed less overlap than did pairs of tumor regions. Tumors reached a significantly greater top-250-clone fraction than blood did (p = 0.039).

This clonotype was counted between two and nine times. The antigen is unknown. Each 20-30 mg portion of unsorted bulk tissue served as the source for co-extraction of RNA and DNA. Those sampled were patients whose primary liver carcinoma was treated by surgical resection. The germline V gene has CDR1 MDHEN and CDR2 SYDVKM. The V and J ends lost 2 bases and 8 bases respectively, with 19 bases between them. The length of the CDR3 is 16 residues. Starting from 500 ng of total RNA, TCR beta cDNA was produced with a primer in the constant region. Employing slightly modified ARM-PCR, three nested multiplex PCR rounds were run, and these gave rise to the TCR beta libraries. A C-beta reverse primer and TRBV1-TRBV30 forward primers served in each of the first two PCR rounds, at 10 cycles apiece. MiXCR, run by TCRdb on the multiplex PCR reads, gives a single entry per CDR3 protein. Among 100,000 to 150,000 distinct CDR3 sequences, 55% to 75% were seen once, and the ten largest hold 8.4%.

The V and J genes are TRBV28 and TRBJ2-1; D is possibly TRBD2 (5 bases). This TCR came from a woman aged 60 to 75 with primary liver carcinoma and hepatitis B virus infection. The sequenced sample was liver tumor tissue from sampling region 3. The subset denotes: tumor region T3, left-lateral pole. The CDR3 protein is CASSLNRLEVRYEQFF. CDR3 sequence (DNA): TGTGCCAGCAGTTTAAATCGGCTGGAGGTCCGCTATGAGCAGTTCTTC.